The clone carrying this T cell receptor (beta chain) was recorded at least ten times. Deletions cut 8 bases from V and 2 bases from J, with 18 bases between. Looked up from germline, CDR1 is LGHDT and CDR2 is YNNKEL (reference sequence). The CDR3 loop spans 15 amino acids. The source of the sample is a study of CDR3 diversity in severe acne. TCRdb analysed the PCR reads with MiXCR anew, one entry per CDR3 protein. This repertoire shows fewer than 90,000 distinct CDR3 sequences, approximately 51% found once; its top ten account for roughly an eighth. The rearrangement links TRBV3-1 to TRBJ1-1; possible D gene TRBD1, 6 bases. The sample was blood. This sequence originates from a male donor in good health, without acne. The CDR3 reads CASGLRQELNTEAFF. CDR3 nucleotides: TGTGCCAGCGGATTACGACAGGAGCTTAACACTGAAGCTTTCTTT.